The clone carrying this TCR beta chain has only a few counts. These data belong to a study of OX40 agonist ivuxolimab in advanced cancers. The overall study: The study enrolled dose-escalation patients with hepatocellular carcinoma, melanoma, renal cell or head and neck cancer. Patients were under 90% male with ages roughly 20 to 85, mean approximately 55. Earlier treatment with anti-PD-1, anti-PD-L1 or anti-CTLA-4 was permitted, and over 35% had received some.

The V end was cut by 4 bases, the J end by 1 base, with 8 bases between. The CDR3 has 14 residues. Germline-derived CDR1 and CDR2 are MDHEN and SYDVKM. Clones were read by immunoSEQ multiplex PCR, and TCRdb kept only the in-frame ones, dropping some. The table shows approximately 6,900 clones, with around 74% occurring only once. The receptor was isolated from an adult with an advanced solid tumor such as melanoma, head and neck, liver or kidney cancer. Sample: CD4+ or CD8+ T cells sorted from blood, taken in a trial of the OX40 agonist ivuxolimab. This chain uses TRBV28 with TRBJ1-5; unclear D gene. CDR3: CASSYLGSNQPQHF. CDR3 DNA sequence: TGTGCCAGCAGTTATTTGGGGAGCAATCAGCCCCAGCATTTT.